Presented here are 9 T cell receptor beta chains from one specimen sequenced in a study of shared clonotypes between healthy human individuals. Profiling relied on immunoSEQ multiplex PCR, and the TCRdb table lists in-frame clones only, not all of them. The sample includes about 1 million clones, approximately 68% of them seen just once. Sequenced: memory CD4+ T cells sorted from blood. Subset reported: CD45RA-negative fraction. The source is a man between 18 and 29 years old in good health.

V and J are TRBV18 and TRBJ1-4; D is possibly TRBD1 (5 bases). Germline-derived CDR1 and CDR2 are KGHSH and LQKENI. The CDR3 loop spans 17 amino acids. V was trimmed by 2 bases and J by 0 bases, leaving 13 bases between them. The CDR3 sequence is CASSPRGLGATNEKLFF. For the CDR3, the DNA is TGTGCCAGCTCACCAAGAGGGCTGGGGGCAACTAATGAAAAACTGTTTTTT.

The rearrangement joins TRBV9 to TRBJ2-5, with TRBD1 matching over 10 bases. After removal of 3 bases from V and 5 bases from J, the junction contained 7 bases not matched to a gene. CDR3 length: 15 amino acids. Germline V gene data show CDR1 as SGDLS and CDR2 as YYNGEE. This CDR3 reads CASSATGGRLETQYF. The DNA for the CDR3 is TGTGCCAGCAGCGCGACAGGGGGCAGGTTGGAGACCCAGTACTTC.

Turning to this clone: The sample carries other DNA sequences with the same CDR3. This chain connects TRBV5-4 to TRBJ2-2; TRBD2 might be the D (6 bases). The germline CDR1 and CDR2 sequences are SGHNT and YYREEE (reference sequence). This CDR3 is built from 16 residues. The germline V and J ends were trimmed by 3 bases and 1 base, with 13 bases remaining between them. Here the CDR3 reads CASSSPGEGNTGELFF. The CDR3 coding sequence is TGTGCCAGCAGCTCTCCGGGAGAAGGGAACACCGGGGAGCTGTTTTTT.

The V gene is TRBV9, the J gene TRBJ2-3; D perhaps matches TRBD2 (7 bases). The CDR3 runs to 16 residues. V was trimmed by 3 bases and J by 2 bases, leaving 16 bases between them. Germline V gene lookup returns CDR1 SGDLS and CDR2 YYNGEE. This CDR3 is CASSGPGGSYTDTQYF. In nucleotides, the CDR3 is TGTGCCAGCAGCGGACCGGGGGGCTCATACACAGATACGCAGTATTTT.

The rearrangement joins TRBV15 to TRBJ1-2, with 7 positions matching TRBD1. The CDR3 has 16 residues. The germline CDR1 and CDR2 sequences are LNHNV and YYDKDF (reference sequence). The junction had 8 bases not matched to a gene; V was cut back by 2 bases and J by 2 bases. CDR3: CATSRQTGFFNYGYTF. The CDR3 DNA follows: TGTGCCACCAGCAGACAGACAGGGTTTTTCAACTATGGCTACACCTTC.

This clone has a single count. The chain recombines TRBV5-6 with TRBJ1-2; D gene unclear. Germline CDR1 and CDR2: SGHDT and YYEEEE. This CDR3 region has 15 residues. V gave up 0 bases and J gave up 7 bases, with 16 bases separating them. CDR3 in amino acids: CASSLAKGSSRGYTF. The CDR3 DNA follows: TGTGCCAGCAGCTTGGCCAAGGGTTCCTCGCGTGGCTACACCTTC.

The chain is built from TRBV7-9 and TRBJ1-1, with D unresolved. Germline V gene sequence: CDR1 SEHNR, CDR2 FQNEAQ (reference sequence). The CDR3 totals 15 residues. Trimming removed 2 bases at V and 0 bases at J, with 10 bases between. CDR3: CASSLLGELNTEAFF. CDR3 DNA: TGTGCCAGCAGCTTACTAGGAGAATTGAACACTGAAGCTTTCTTT.

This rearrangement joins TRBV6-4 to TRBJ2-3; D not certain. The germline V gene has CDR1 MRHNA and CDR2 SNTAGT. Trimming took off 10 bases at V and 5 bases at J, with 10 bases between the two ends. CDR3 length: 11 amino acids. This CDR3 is CATSHLDTQYF. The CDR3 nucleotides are TGTGCCACCTCCCATCTAGATACGCAGTATTTT.

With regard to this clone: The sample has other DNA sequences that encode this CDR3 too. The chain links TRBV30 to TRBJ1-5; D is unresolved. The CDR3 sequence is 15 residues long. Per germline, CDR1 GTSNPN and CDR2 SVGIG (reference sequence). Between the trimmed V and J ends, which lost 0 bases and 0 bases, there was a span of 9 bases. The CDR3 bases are TGTGCCTGGAGTGTGGGCCACTATAGCAATCAGCCCCAGCATTTT. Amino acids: CAWSVGHYSNQPQHF.